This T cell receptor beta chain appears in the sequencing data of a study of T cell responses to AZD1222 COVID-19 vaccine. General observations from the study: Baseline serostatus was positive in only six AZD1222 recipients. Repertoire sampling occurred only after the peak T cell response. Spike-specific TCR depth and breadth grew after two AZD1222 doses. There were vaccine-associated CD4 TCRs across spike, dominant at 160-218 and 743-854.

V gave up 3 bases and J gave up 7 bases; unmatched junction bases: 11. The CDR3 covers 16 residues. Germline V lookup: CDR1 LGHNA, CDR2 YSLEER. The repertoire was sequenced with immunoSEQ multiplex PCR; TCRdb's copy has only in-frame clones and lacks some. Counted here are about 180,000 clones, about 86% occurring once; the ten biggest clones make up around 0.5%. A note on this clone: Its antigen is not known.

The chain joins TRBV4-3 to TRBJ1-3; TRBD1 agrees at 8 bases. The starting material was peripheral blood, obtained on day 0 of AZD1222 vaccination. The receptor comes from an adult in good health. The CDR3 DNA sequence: TGCGCCAGCAGCCAGGACAGGGTGAGAAGTTCGAACACCATATATTTT. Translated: CASSQDRVRSSNTIYF.